Sequencing of this T cell receptor beta chain was carried out in a study of blood T cell repertoires in COVID-19. Some clones are missing from TCRdb's copy, which holds only in-frame ones; the method was immunoSEQ multiplex PCR. Among almost 400,000 clones, roughly 90% were seen once, and the ten largest hold about 1.8%. This CDR3 region has 15 residues. Per the germline V gene, CDR1 is SGHDN and CDR2 is FVKESK. J was trimmed by 4 bases and V by 4 bases; bases with no gene match: 8. The receptor comes from a woman aged 30 to 39 who had recovered from COVID-19. This rearrangement joins TRBV14 to TRBJ2-3, with 7 nucleotides matching TRBD1. Material for sequencing was PBMCs or T cells enriched from blood (not recorded which). CDR3 nucleotide sequence: TGTGCCAGCAGCCCTTGGACAGGCCGCCCAGATACGCAGTATTTT. As protein: CASSPWTGRPDTQYF.